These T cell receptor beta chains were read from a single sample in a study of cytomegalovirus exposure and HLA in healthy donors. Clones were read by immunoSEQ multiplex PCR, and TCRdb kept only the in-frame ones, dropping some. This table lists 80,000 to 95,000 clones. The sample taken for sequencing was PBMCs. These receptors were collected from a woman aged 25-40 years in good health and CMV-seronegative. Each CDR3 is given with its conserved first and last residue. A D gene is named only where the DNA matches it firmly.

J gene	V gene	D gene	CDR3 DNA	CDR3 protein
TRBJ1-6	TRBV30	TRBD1	TGTGCCTGGAGTGCAGACAGGGTATCACCCCTCCACTTT	CAWSADRVSPLHF
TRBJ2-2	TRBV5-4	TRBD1	TGTGCCAGCAGCTTGGATTTAGGGGGCTCGATCACCGGGGAGCTGTTTTTT	CASSLDLGGSITGELFF
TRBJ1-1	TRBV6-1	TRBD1	TGTGCCAGCAGTGTATGGGACAGGGGGGCTTTCTTT	CASSVWDRGAFF
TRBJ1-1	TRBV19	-	TGTGCCAGTAGTAGCTGGGGGGTAAGGGGAAGGACTGAAGCTTTCTTT	CASSSWGVRGRTEAFF
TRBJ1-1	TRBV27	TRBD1	TGTGCCAGCAGGATCCGGGACAGGGAAACTGAAGCTTTCTTT	CASRIRDRETEAFF
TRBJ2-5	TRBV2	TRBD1	TGTGCCAGCACCGATAGGGGGCGGCAAGAGACCCAGTACTTC	CASTDRGRQETQYF
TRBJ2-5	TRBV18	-	TGTGCCAGCTCACCATTTTGGGGCCGCCAAGAGACCCAGTACTTC	CASSPFWGRQETQYF
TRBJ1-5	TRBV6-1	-	TGTGCCAGCAGTGACCGGACAGGCAATCAGCCCCAGCATTTT	CASSDRTGNQPQHF
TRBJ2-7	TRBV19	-	TGTGCCAGTAGCCTGCAGGACGAGCAGTACTTC	CASSLQDEQYF
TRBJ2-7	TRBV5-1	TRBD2	TGCGCCAGCAGCGATGGGGTAGCGGGCCGCTCCTACGAGCAGTACTTC	CASSDGVAGRSYEQYF
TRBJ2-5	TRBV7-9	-	TGTGCCAGCAGCTTAGTTCGGAACCGGGGTAAGGGAGAGACCCAGTACTTC	CASSLVRNRGKGETQYF
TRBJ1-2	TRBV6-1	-	TGTGCCAGCAGGGCGACAGCCTTAACAGGGTATGGCTACACCTTC	CASRATALTGYGYTF
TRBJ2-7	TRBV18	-	TGTGCCAGCTCAACAGGGATCACCTACGAGCAGTACTTC	CASSTGITYEQYF
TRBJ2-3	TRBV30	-	TGTGCCGGGGCCGGCGGAGCATACGACACAGATACGCAGTATTTT	CAGAGGAYDTDTQYF
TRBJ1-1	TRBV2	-	TGTGCCAGCAGTGAAGCGCCTTCAGGGGAGAACACTGAAGCTTTCTTT	CASSEAPSGENTEAFF
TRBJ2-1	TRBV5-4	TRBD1	TGTGCCAGCAGCGTCCGACAGGGCGGCTCCTACAATGAGCAGTTCTTC	CASSVRQGGSYNEQFF
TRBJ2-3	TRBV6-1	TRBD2	TGTGCCAGCAATAGCGGGGAGTTGGCAGATACGCAGTATTTT	CASNSGELADTQYF
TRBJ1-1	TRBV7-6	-	TGTGCCAGCAGCTTGAGGGATTACACTGAAGCTTTCTTT	CASSLRDYTEAFF
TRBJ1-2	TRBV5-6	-	TGTGCCAGCAGCTTGGACAGGGACTATGGCTACACCTTC	CASSLDRDYGYTF
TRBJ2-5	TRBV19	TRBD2	TGTGCCAGTAGTGAAGCGGGAGGGCCGAACCAGTACTTC	CASSEAGGPNQYF
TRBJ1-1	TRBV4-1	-	TGCGCCAGCAGCCAAGCACTGGACAGGAACACTGAAGCTTTCTTT	CASSQALDRNTEAFF
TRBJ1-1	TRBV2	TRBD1	TGTGCCAGCAAAGACAGGGGGCGAGACGACACTGAAGCTTTCTTT	CASKDRGRDDTEAFF
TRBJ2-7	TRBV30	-	TGTGCCTGGAGTAAGGGGCAAACCTACGAGCAGTACTTC	CAWSKGQTYEQYF
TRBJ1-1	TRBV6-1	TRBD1	TGTGCCAGCAGTCCACGACAGGGGGCGCGCACTGAAGCTTTCTTT	CASSPRQGARTEAFF
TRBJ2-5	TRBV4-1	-	TGCGCCAGCAGCCCTCGACATACCCAAGAGACCCAGTACTTC	CASSPRHTQETQYF
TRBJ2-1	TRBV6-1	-	TGTGCCAGCAGTGAATACATCCAGGGCCCCTACAATGAGCAGTTCTTC	CASSEYIQGPYNEQFF